This is a list of T cell receptor beta chains from one sample in a study of CD8 T cells in Susac syndrome. TCRdb re-derived calls from the immunoSEQ multiplex PCR reads in MiXCR, one entry per CDR3 protein. The sample lists approximately 190,000 distinct CDR3 sequences, under 97% occurring once. Material: CD4+ T cells from PBMCs. These receptors were collected from a human donor with Susac syndrome. Both conserved end residues are part of each CDR3. The D gene is left open where the match is weak. Clone size appears in some rows only: once, few, many, or a class for an expanded clone.

TGTGCCAGCAGTCACCCACCTGGGACAGCCTACACAGATACGCAGTATTTT CASSHPPGTAYTDTQYF 17 TRBJ2-3 TRBV6-5 TRBD1 .
TGTGCCAGCAGCGTAGCGAGCCTCCCAAATTCACCCCTCCACTTT CASSVASLPNSPLHF 15 TRBJ1-6 TRBV9 . .
TGTGCCTCATTACCTCACGGGAACTATGGCTACACCTTC CASLPHGNYGYTF 13 TRBJ1-2 TRBV30 . once
TGTGCCAGCGGCCGGGACAGTAATCAGCCCCAGCATTTT CASGRDSNQPQHF 13 TRBJ1-5 TRBV11-1 TRBD1 .
TGCGCCAGCATGGTTAAGGGGAACACTGAAGCTTTCTTT CASMVKGNTEAFF 13 TRBJ1-1 TRBV5-1 . .
TGTGCCAGCAGGACACTAGCGGGGGGAGGAGAGACCCAGTACTTC CASRTLAGGGETQYF 15 TRBJ2-5 TRBV2 TRBD2 .
TGCAGTGCTAGATCCCGACAGGGTCGGACAGATACGCAGTATTTT CSARSRQGRTDTQYF 15 TRBJ2-3 TRBV20-1 TRBD1 .
TGTGCCAGCAGTAAGTACATCGATGCAGATACGCAGTATTTT CASSKYIDADTQYF 14 TRBJ2-3 TRBV6-2/TRBV6-3 . .
TGTGCCAGCAGCCAAGATAAACTGCGCAAGGATTCCTACGAGCAGTACTTC CASSQDKLRKDSYEQYF 17 TRBJ2-7 TRBV3-1 . .
TGCGCCAGCAGCCAAGGAGGAGCGGGGGGCCTCTACAATGAGCAGTTCTTC CASSQGGAGGLYNEQFF 17 TRBJ2-1 TRBV4-1 TRBD2 .
TGTGCCAGCAGTTTAAAGCGGTTAGAAGAGACCCAGTACTTC CASSLKRLEETQYF 14 TRBJ2-5 TRBV12-3/TRBV12-4 . .
TGTGCCACCCCCCCCGGACATTCCAGCTCCTACAATGAGCAGTTCTTC CATPPGHSSSYNEQFF 16 TRBJ2-1 TRBV6-1 . .
TGCAGTGGGGGCCAGGGGAACACCGGGGAGCTGTTTTTT CSGGQGNTGELFF 13 TRBJ2-2 TRBV20-1 . few
TGCAGCGTTGAATATGAGAACAATCAGCCCCAGCATTTT CSVEYENNQPQHF 13 TRBJ1-5 TRBV29-1 . few
TGTGCCAGCAGCGTCGGACAGAAACTGTTTTTT CASSVGQKLFF 11 TRBJ1-4 TRBV9 . .
TGTGCCAGCAGTTTTAGCGGGGGTGCTAGCACAGATACGCAGTATTTT CASSFSGGASTDTQYF 16 TRBJ2-3 TRBV28 TRBD2 .
TGTGCCTCCTGGACAGGGGAAGAGACCCAGTACTTC CASWTGEETQYF 12 TRBJ2-5 TRBV6-5 TRBD1 .
TGTGCCAGCAGTTGGGGACAGACGAATCAGCCCCAGCATTTT CASSWGQTNQPQHF 14 TRBJ1-5 TRBV12-3/TRBV12-4 TRBD1 .
TGTGCCAGCAGCGCCTACAGCGCGCGCGGGGCTTTCTTT CASSAYSARGAFF 13 TRBJ1-1 TRBV9 . .
TGTGCCACCAGAGGCCCCTCTACCGGGAGGCCCCAGCATTTT CATRGPSTGRPQHF 14 TRBJ1-5 TRBV15 . .
TGTGCCACCAGTGATTCCAAATTCCGGGACAGAGAGACCCAGTACTTC CATSDSKFRDRETQYF 16 TRBJ2-5 TRBV24-1 TRBD1 .
TGCAGCGTTGAAGTCTCGGGTAATGAAAAACTGTTTTTT CSVEVSGNEKLFF 13 TRBJ1-4 TRBV29-1 . once
TGCAGTGTGTTTACAACAGGGCCCAAAAAACTGTTTTTT CSVFTTGPKKLFF 13 TRBJ1-4 TRBV20-1 . .
TGTGCCAGCAGCGTACTAGGGGGGCATAGCACAGATACGCAGTATTTT CASSVLGGHSTDTQYF 16 TRBJ2-3 TRBV9 . .
TGCAGCGTTGGGGGACCTGAAGAGACCCAGTACTTC CSVGGPEETQYF 12 TRBJ2-5 TRBV29-1 . .
TGTGCCAGCAGTTTTTCCGACAACACTGAAGCTTTCTTT CASSFSDNTEAFF 13 TRBJ1-1 TRBV12-3/TRBV12-4 . .
TGTGCCACCAGCCGGGACAACGGGAGCAATCAGCCCCAGCATTTT CATSRDNGSNQPQHF 15 TRBJ1-5 TRBV15 . .